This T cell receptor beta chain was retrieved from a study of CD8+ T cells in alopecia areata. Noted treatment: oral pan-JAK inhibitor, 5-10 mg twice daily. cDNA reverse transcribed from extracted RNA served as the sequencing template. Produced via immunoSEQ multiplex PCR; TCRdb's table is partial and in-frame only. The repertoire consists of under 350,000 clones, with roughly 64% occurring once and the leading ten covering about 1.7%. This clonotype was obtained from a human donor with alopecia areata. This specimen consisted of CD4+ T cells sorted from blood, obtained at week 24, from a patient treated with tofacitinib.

The CDR3 is CASCGGTGANVLTF. CDR3 DNA sequence: TGTGCCAGCTGCGGCGGTACTGGGGCCAACGTCCTGACTTTC. J is TRBJ2-6 and V is TRBV6-5; no definite D call. Germline CDR1 and CDR2: MNHEY and SVGAGI. Trimming shortened V by 8 bases and J by 2 bases, and 10 bases separated the two germline ends. The CDR3 runs to 14 residues.